One sample yielded the 20 T cell receptor beta chains listed below, sequenced in a study of Japanese encephalitis immunity and Zika vaccine responses. TCRdb reprocessed the 5' RACE reads with MiXCR, giving one entry per CDR3 protein. The sample yields under 2,000 distinct CDR3 sequences, 5% to 8% seen once. Peptide pools at about 1 ug/mL each stimulated CFSE-labeled PBMCs over an approximately 6-day culture. Live CD56-CD19-CD16-CD3+CD4+ cells with low CFSE were sorted unfixed as proliferating CD4 T cells. Sequencing used antigen-activated CD4+ T cells from blood, cultured, obtained during a Zika inactivated vaccine study. These receptor sequences come from an adult woman who received an inactivated Zika virus vaccine.

This clonotype is termed medium-sized (0.01 to 0.1%). The rearrangement links TRBV5-1 to TRBJ2-7, with D perhaps TRBD2 (5 bases). V was shortened by 4 bases and J by 0 bases, with 14 bases between the two germline ends. The CDR3 runs 15 residues. In germline, CDR1 is SGHRS, CDR2 YFSETQ. The CDR3 nucleotides read TGCGCCAGCAGCCCCCGGGGAGTTAGCTCCTACGAGCAGTACTTC. As protein: CASSPRGVSSYEQYF. Filled out from reference TRBV5-1 and TRBJ2-7, the complete variable domain reads KAGVTQTPRYLIKTRGQQVTLSCSPISGHRSVSWYQQTPGQGLQFLFEYFSETQRNKGNFPGRFSGRQFSNSRSEMNVSTLELGDSALYLCASSPRGVSSYEQYFGPGTRLTVT.

This clonotype occurred many times. The rearrangement links TRBV2 to TRBJ2-5; D call uncertain. The CDR3 is made up of 14 amino acids. From germline, CDR1 is SNHLY and CDR2 FYNNEI. V lost 5 bases and J lost 5, with 15 bases in between. CDR3 DNA sequence: TGTGCCAGCAGTCCCGACTCAATAGGGGAGACCCAGTACTTC. It encodes CASSPDSIGETQYF.

This clonotype is medium-sized within its sample. This chain connects TRBV29-1 to TRBJ2-5; 7 bases fit TRBD1. In germline, CDR1 is SQVTM, CDR2 ANQGSEA. This CDR3 has 11 amino acids. J gave up 4 bases and V 6 bases, and 2 bases lay outside the gene matches. CDR3 sequence (DNA): TGCAGCGTAACAGGGGTAGAGACCCAGTACTTC. Encoded protein: CSVTGVETQYF.

By sample fraction, this clonotype is medium-sized. The gene calls are TRBV7-9 and TRBJ2-2; D ambiguous. The germline V and J ends were trimmed by 1 base and 8 bases, with 14 bases remaining between them. CDR3 length: 15 residues. CDR1 is SEHNR and CDR2 is FQNEAQ in the germline V gene (reference sequence). The CDR3 is CASSLGATPAGELFF. The CDR3 DNA sequence: TGTGCCAGCAGCTTAGGTGCCACCCCCGCTGGGGAGCTGTTTTTT.

The chain couples TRBV5-4 to TRBJ2-3; D is ambiguous. CDR3 length: 12 residues. Looked up from germline, CDR1 is SGHNT and CDR2 is YYREEE (reference sequence). Trimming left V 2 bases short and J 4 bases short, with 5 bases between. CDR3 residues: CASSFRADTQYF. The CDR3 bases are TGTGCCAGCAGCTTTAGGGCAGATACGCAGTATTTT.

This chain links TRBV7-8 with TRBJ2-2; 8 nucleotides align to TRBD1. V lost 5 bases to trimming and J lost 3 bases; unmatched junction nucleotides: 5. The germline CDR1 and CDR2 sequences are SGHVS and FQNEAQ. The CDR3 consists of 15 residues. CDR3 loop: CASSQDRVHTGELFF. The CDR3 DNA reads TGTGCCAGCAGCCAGGACAGGGTGCACACCGGGGAGCTGTTTTTT.

A few counts support this clonotype. V is TRBV6-2 or TRBV6-3 and J is TRBJ1-5, with D unclear. Germline V lookup: CDR1 MNHEY, CDR2 SVGEGT. The CDR3 runs 14 residues. Trimming removed 6 bases from V and 10 bases from J, with 19 bases in between. CDR3 sequence: CASRSRLRKTPQHF. CDR3 in DNA: TGTGCCAGCAGATCCCGACTTCGAAAAACCCCCCAGCATTTT.

The rearrangement joins TRBV12-3 or TRBV12-4 to TRBJ1-2; D is possibly TRBD1 (6 bases). V was shortened by 1 base and J by 4 bases, with 10 bases between the two germline ends. The CDR3 covers 14 residues. Here the CDR3 DNA reads TGTGCCAGCAGTTTAGTTGGGGGCTCCTATGGCTACACCTTC. Protein: CASSLVGGSYGYTF.

V and J are TRBV7-9 and TRBJ1-1; no reliable D call. Trimming stripped 6 bases from V and 4 bases from J, with 12 bases between. CDR3 length: 13 residues. Germline CDR1 is SEHNR and CDR2 is FQNEAQ (reference sequence). DNA for the CDR3: TGTGCCAGCAGTCCGACCCTACCCACTGAAGCTTTCTTT. It codes for CASSPTLPTEAFF.

This clonotype is medium-sized (0.01 to 0.1%). The genes are TRBV20-1 and TRBJ2-3, with D tentatively TRBD2 (6 bases). CDR3 length equals 14 residues. V was clipped by 5 bases and J by 1 base, with 13 bases between them. Germline V gives CDR1 DFQATT, CDR2 SNEGSKA (reference sequence). The CDR3 DNA follows: TGCAGTGCTCCGGAGGGGCAGGGCACAGATACGCAGTATTTT. Amino acid sequence: CSAPEGQGTDTQYF.

This clonotype is labeled as medium-sized (0.01 to 0.1%). Written as DNA, the CDR3 is TGTGCCAGCTCAGGGCTGGGAGAAGTTTCTGAAGCTTTCTTT. Translating it yields CASSGLGEVSEAFF. The gene calls are TRBV6-5 and TRBJ1-1; TRBD1 might be the D (5 bases). Germline values: CDR1 MNHEY, CDR2 SVGAGI. There are 14 residues in the CDR3. Trimming took off 8 bases at V and 6 bases at J, with 19 bases between the two ends.

The chain uses TRBV15 and TRBJ2-5, with D perhaps matching TRBD2 (7 bases). V dropped 6 bases and J dropped 2 bases, with 10 bases sitting between them. This CDR3 spans 13 amino acids. Germline loops: CDR1 LNHNV, CDR2 YYDKDF (reference sequence). CDR3 nucleotides: TGTGCCACCAGAGGGGGGGGGCAAGAGACCCAGTACTTC. Translating gives CATRGGGQETQYF.

In its sample, this clonotype ranks as medium-sized. The gene calls are TRBV4-1 and TRBJ1-4; 11 bases fit TRBD1. Germline values: CDR1 MGHRA, CDR2 YSYEKL. There are 15 residues in the CDR3. V shed 2 bases and J 7 bases; nucleotides not matched to a gene: 3. CDR3 loop: CASSQTGTGGEKLFF. The CDR3 DNA is TGCGCCAGCAGCCAAACCGGGACAGGGGGTGAAAAACTGTTTTTT.

This clonotype is medium-sized (0.01 to 0.1%) within its sample. V gene TRBV7-2 combines with J gene TRBJ2-5; 8 nucleotides agree with TRBD2. V shed 3 bases, J shed 2 bases, and the junction held 5 bases outside the gene matches. The germline V gene encodes CDR1 SGHTA and CDR2 FQGNSA. There are 15 residues in the CDR3. The CDR3 is CASSFGGGNQETQYF. The CDR3 nucleotides read TGTGCCAGCAGCTTCGGCGGGGGGAATCAAGAGACCCAGTACTTC. Full variable domain (rest looked up from reference TRBV7-2 and TRBJ2-5): GAGVSQSPSNKVTEKGKDVELRCDPISGHTALYWYRQSLGQGLEFLIYFQGNSAPDKSGLPSDRFSAERTGGSVSTLTIQRTQQEDSAVYLCASSFGGGNQETQYFGPGTRLLVL.

This clonotype was seen a handful of times. The chain recombines TRBV5-1 with TRBJ1-4, with 8 bases aligning to TRBD1. The CDR3 loop spans 16 amino acids. Germline-derived CDR1 and CDR2 are SGHRS and YFSETQ. J lost 7 bases, V lost 3 bases, and 11 bases had no gene match. This CDR3 reads CASSSSGGIDGEKLFF. CDR3 DNA: TGCGCCAGCAGCTCCTCAGGGGGCATCGACGGTGAAAAACTGTTTTTT. Drawing the rest from reference TRBV5-1 and TRBJ1-4, the complete variable domain is KAGVTQTPRYLIKTRGQQVTLSCSPISGHRSVSWYQQTPGQGLQFLFEYFSETQRNKGNFPGRFSGRQFSNSRSEMNVSTLELGDSALYLCASSSSGGIDGEKLFFGSGTQLSVL.

A few counts support this clonotype. The V gene is TRBV18, the J gene TRBJ1-5; D uncertain. The CDR3 loop spans 16 amino acids. Per the germline V gene, CDR1 is KGHSH and CDR2 is LQKENI. V was trimmed by 4 bases and J by 1 base, leaving 14 bases between them. The DNA for the CDR3 is TGTGCCAGCTCACATTCACCAGCGGCCAGCAATCAGCCCCAGCATTTT. As protein: CASSHSPAASNQPQHF.

This clonotype was detected only a few times. The V gene is TRBV7-2, the J gene TRBJ2-1; TRBD1 matches at 7 bases. J lost 0 bases, V lost 5 bases, and 7 bases had no gene match. This CDR3 contains 16 residues. Germline V lookup: CDR1 SGHTA, CDR2 FQGNSA. The CDR3 DNA sequence: TGTGCCAGCAGCACATACAGGGGAAGCTCCTACAATGAGCAGTTCTTC. Translated: CASSTYRGSSYNEQFF. The full variable domain, in which reference TRBV7-2 and TRBJ2-1 provide the parts outside the CDR3, is GAGVSQSPSNKVTEKGKDVELRCDPISGHTALYWYRQSLGQGLEFLIYFQGNSAPDKSGLPSDRFSAERTGGSVSTLTIQRTQQEDSAVYLCASSTYRGSSYNEQFFGPGTRLTVL.

V gene TRBV5-5 combines with J gene TRBJ2-2; D is unresolved. V lost 2 bases and J lost 6, with 5 bases in between. Germline CDR1 and CDR2: SGHKS and YYEKEE (reference sequence). The CDR3 is made up of 12 amino acids. In DNA, the CDR3 is TGTGCCAGCAGCTTTACAGCCGGGGAGCTGTTTTTT. It yields the protein CASSFTAGELFF.

This clonotype was counted only a few times. The V and J genes are TRBV6-2 or TRBV6-3 and TRBJ2-1; D remains unclear. The germline CDR1 and CDR2 sequences are MNHEY and SVGEGT. The ends were cut back, 8 bases at V and 16 bases at J, with 27 bases in the middle. The CDR3 contains 14 residues. This CDR3 is CASSVGGPRVLLFF. CDR3 coding DNA: TGTGCCAGCTCAGTAGGTGGGCCGCGCGTCCTCCTCTTCTTC.

In this sample, this clonotype turned up a few times. This chain connects TRBV28 to TRBJ2-7, with D uncertain. The CDR3 is 11 residues long. With 6 bases removed from V and 4 bases from J, the gap between germline ends came to 7 bases. Germline V gene data show CDR1 as MDHEN and CDR2 as SYDVKM. The CDR3 DNA sequence: TGTGCCAGCAGCCGCGGTTACGAGCAGTACTTC. Amino acid sequence: CASSRGYEQYF.